This T cell receptor beta chain was recovered during a study of blood T cell repertoires in COVID-19. Study summary: The analysed material was cDNA or gDNA that came from T cells, B-cell-depleted T cells, or PBMCs.

This CDR3 is built from 14 residues. Germline CDR1 is SNHLY and CDR2 is FYNNEI. Trimming shortened V by 3 bases and J by 4 bases, and 13 bases separated the two germline ends. Authors' data handling: Estimated nucleated cell counts came from reference gene primer amplification. Generated by immunoSEQ multiplex PCR, the TCRdb table keeps only in-frame clones and is missing some. V, J and clone size are taken as reported in that table, and D and trimming were inferred from the DNA itself. The sample records a few hundred thousand clones, approximately 87% being singletons. This receptor was identified in a man between 40 and 49 years old in a cohort exposed to, infected with or recovered from COVID-19 (not recorded which). The rearrangement links TRBV2 to TRBJ2-7, with D maybe TRBD1 (5 bases). The specimen was PBMCs or T cells enriched from blood (not recorded which). As DNA, the CDR3 is TGTGCCAGCAGTGACGTCCAGGGCCCATACGAGCAGTACTTC. It yields the protein CASSDVQGPYEQYF.